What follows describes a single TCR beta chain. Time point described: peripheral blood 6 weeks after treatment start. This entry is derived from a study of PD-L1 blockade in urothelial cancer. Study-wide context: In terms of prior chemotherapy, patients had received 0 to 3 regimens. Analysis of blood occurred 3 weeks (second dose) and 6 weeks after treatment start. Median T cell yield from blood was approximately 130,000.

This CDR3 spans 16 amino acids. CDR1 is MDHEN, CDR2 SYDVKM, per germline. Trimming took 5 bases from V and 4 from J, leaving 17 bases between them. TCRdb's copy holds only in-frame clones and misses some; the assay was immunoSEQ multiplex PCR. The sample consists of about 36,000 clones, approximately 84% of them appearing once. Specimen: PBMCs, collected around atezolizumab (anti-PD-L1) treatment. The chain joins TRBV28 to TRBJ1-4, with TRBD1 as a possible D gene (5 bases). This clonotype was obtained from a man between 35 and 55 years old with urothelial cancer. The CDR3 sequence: CASSPGFAGVNEKLFF. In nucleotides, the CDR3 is TGTGCCAGCAGTCCGGGGTTTGCGGGGGTTAATGAAAAACTGTTTTTT.